The 20 T cell receptor beta chains below all came from one sample that was sequenced in a study of T-cell memory formation after mild COVID-19. TCRdb analysed the 5' RACE reads with MiXCR anew, one entry per CDR3 protein. Among about 340,000 distinct CDR3 sequences, 20% were seen once, and the ten largest hold 21%. The sequencing input was PBMCs or a T cell subset sorted from them (not recorded which). The receptors shown here come from a man between 18 and 29 years old who had mild COVID-19 (a few samples of this study predate the infection). Cell type and time point are not known.

This clonotype appeared a few times. The CDR3 nucleotides are TGTGCCAGCAGCGTACCGGGACAGTACACTGAAGCTTTCTTT. Translating it yields CASSVPGQYTEAFF. V usage is TRBV7-2 and J usage is TRBJ1-1; 7 bases match TRBD1. The V gene end was trimmed by 5 bases and the J gene end by 3 bases; junction bases not matched to a gene: 6. There are 14 residues in the CDR3. Germline loops: CDR1 SGHTA, CDR2 FQGNSA.

A few counts support this clonotype. The chain is built from TRBV4-2 and TRBJ2-1; TRBD1 or TRBD2 may be the D gene (5 bases each). The CDR3 loop spans 14 amino acids. Trimming pared 0 bases from V and 8 bases from J, leaving 11 bases between. Looked up from germline, CDR1 is LGHNA and CDR2 is YNFKEQ. The CDR3 region has the DNA TGTGCCAGCAGCCAAGATCTGCTGGGGGATGAGCAGTTCTTC. Encoded protein: CASSQDLLGDEQFF.

This clonotype was seen only a few times. The DNA for the CDR3 is TGCGCCAGCAGCTTGGCCCCGGGAATGTTCGCGAACACCGGGGAGCTGTTTTTT. This sequence encodes CASSLAPGMFANTGELFF. The chain couples TRBV5-1 to TRBJ2-2, with D possibly TRBD2 on 5 matching bases. V lost 0 bases and J 0 bases, leaving 15 bases between the germline ends. Germline V gene data show CDR1 as SGHRS and CDR2 as YFSETQ. The CDR3 has 18 residues. Using reference TRBV5-1 and TRBJ2-2 for the parts outside the CDR3, the full variable domain is KAGVTQTPRYLIKTRGQQVTLSCSPISGHRSVSWYQQTPGQGLQFLFEYFSETQRNKGNFPGRFSGRQFSNSRSEMNVSTLELGDSALYLCASSLAPGMFANTGELFFGEGSRLTVL.

This rearrangement joins TRBV5-1 to TRBJ1-2; D uncertain. V was trimmed by 4 bases and J by 8 bases, leaving 9 bases between them. CDR1 SGHRS and CDR2 YFSETQ come from the germline V gene. The CDR3 length is 11 residues. CDR3 residues: CASSGEGGYTF. CDR3 bases: TGCGCCAGCAGCGGGGAAGGGGGCTACACCTTC.

The chain employs TRBV6-2 or TRBV6-3 and TRBJ2-2; D is ambiguous. Germline V lookup: CDR1 MNHEY, CDR2 SVGEGT. Trimming shortened V by 0 bases and J by 6 bases, and 23 bases separated the two germline ends. CDR3 length: 19 residues. The CDR3 here is CASSYSPPGWSSFPGELFF. The CDR3 DNA follows: TGTGCCAGCAGTTACTCACCCCCCGGGTGGAGTAGTTTCCCCGGGGAGCTGTTTTTT.

The chain is built from TRBV20-1 and TRBJ2-5; possibly TRBD2 for D (5 bases). Germline assignment: CDR1 DFQATT and CDR2 SNEGSKA (reference sequence). The ends were cut back, 0 bases at V and 4 bases at J, with 12 bases in the middle. This CDR3 has 14 residues. The CDR3 DNA reads TGCAGTGCTAGAGATATCGACGGAGGAGAGACCCAGTACTTC. Protein product: CSARDIDGGETQYF.

The sample holds many counts of this clonotype. DNA for the CDR3: TGCGCCAGCAGCCCTCAGACCGGGCCCCAGGAGAAGTACTTC. It codes for CASSPQTGPQEKYF. This sequence joins TRBV5-1 and TRBJ2-7, with D unclear. Germline CDR1 SGHRS, CDR2 YFSETQ. This CDR3 region has 14 residues. With 4 bases removed from V and 11 bases from J, the gap between germline ends came to 22 bases.

The rearrangement links TRBV2 to TRBJ2-2, with a tentative D call TRBD1 (6 bases). V lost 2 bases to trimming and J lost 7 bases, with 11 bases between them. The germline CDR1 and CDR2 sequences are SNHLY and FYNNEI. The CDR3 is made up of 14 amino acids. CDR3 in DNA: TGTGCCAGCAGTGAAACAGGGTCGGACGGGGAGCTGTTTTTT. Protein sequence: CASSETGSDGELFF.

This chain links TRBV7-2 with TRBJ2-1, with TRBD2 as a possible D gene (5 bases). Germline V lookup: CDR1 SGHTA, CDR2 FQGNSA. V lost 7 bases and J lost 7, with 14 bases in between. CDR3 length: 13 residues. The CDR3 here is CASTNYGGNEQFF. The CDR3 DNA sequence: TGTGCCAGCACCAATTACGGAGGTAATGAGCAGTTCTTC.

This chain links TRBV4-3 with TRBJ1-2, with TRBD1 matching 10 bases. V trimming: 0 bases; J trimming: 7 bases; junction bases outside the gene matches: 11. The CDR3 is made up of 17 amino acids. CDR1 is LGHNA and CDR2 is YSLEER in the germline V gene. This CDR3 reads CASSQDWVTGGSRGYTF. Here the CDR3 DNA reads TGCGCCAGCAGCCAAGATTGGGTGACAGGGGGCAGTCGTGGCTACACCTTC.

This clonotype was detected many times. The chain carries TRBV5-1 and TRBJ2-3, with D possibly matching TRBD2 (6 bases). CDR1 and CDR2 from the germline V gene are SGHRS and YFSETQ. Trimming took 2 bases from V and 0 from J, leaving 10 bases between them. The CDR3 runs to 15 residues. This CDR3 reads CASSFTGTSTDTQYF. For the CDR3, the DNA is TGCGCCAGCAGCTTCACCGGGACTAGCACAGATACGCAGTATTTT.

This clonotype was recorded only once. The chain carries TRBV6-2 or TRBV6-3 and TRBJ1-5; D remains unclear. CDR3 length: 14 residues. The V end was cut by 4 bases, the J end by 3 bases, with 10 bases between. Germline values: CDR1 MNHEY, CDR2 SVGEGT. DNA for the CDR3: TGTGCCAGCAGTTTTGGGCAGCTCAATCAGCCCCAGCATTTT. Amino acid sequence: CASSFGQLNQPQHF.

This clonotype was recorded a few times. The chain combines TRBV20-1 with TRBJ1-3, with D perhaps TRBD1 (5 bases). This CDR3 comprises 14 residues. Trimming stripped 2 bases from V and 4 bases from J, with 12 bases between. The V gene's germline CDR1 is DFQATT and CDR2 SNEGSKA (reference sequence). The DNA for the CDR3 is TGCAGTGCTAGACCAGGGATTTTGGGAAACACCATATATTTT. Protein: CSARPGILGNTIYF.

This clonotype was picked up a small number of times. CDR3 in amino acids: CASSPTSGANIQYF. CDR3 sequence (DNA): TGTGCCAGCAGTCCGACTAGCGGGGCGAACATTCAGTACTTC. V usage is TRBV12-3 or TRBV12-4 and J usage is TRBJ2-4, with TRBD2 identical over 11 bases. CDR3 length: 14 residues. V trimming: 5 bases; J trimming: 7 bases; junction bases outside the gene matches: 4.

In its sample, this clonotype was seen a few times. The chain employs TRBV9 and TRBJ1-5; perhaps TRBD1 as D (6 bases). There are 14 residues in the CDR3. V was pared by 2 bases and J by 6 bases, with 12 bases between. Germline V gives CDR1 SGDLS, CDR2 YYNGEE. The DNA of the CDR3 is TGTGCCAGCAGCGTTACAGGGCGAGGTCAGCCCCAGCATTTT. Its protein is CASSVTGRGQPQHF.

This chain joins TRBV5-1 and TRBJ2-1, with D perhaps TRBD1 (5 bases). Germline CDR1 is SGHRS and CDR2 is YFSETQ. V was clipped by 1 base and J by 9 bases, with 14 bases between them. The CDR3 has 14 residues. The CDR3 here is CASSLWGYGVEQFF. In DNA form, the CDR3 reads TGCGCCAGCAGCTTGTGGGGCTACGGCGTTGAGCAGTTCTTC. The whole variable domain, remainder taken from reference TRBV5-1 and TRBJ2-1, is KAGVTQTPRYLIKTRGQQVTLSCSPISGHRSVSWYQQTPGQGLQFLFEYFSETQRNKGNFPGRFSGRQFSNSRSEMNVSTLELGDSALYLCASSLWGYGVEQFFGPGTRLTVL.

This clonotype was seen a handful of times. This rearrangement joins TRBV21-1 to TRBJ2-7; the table's D call TRBD1 went unverified against the DNA. TRBV21-1 is a pseudogene segment. The CDR3 extends over 17 amino acids. The CDR3 bases are TGTGCCAGCAGCACTGGGGGATTGCGACGGGGTTCCTACGAGCAGTACTTC. Its protein product is CASSTGGLRRGSYEQYF.

The chain joins TRBV19 to TRBJ1-3; a possible D gene is TRBD1 (5 bases). Germline V gene data show CDR1 as LNHDA and CDR2 as SQIVND (reference sequence). Between the trimmed V and J ends, which lost 11 bases and 4 bases, there was a span of 15 bases. CDR3 length equals 13 residues. The CDR3: CAASQQAGNTIYF. CDR3 nucleotides: TGTGCCGCATCGCAACAGGCGGGAAACACCATATATTTT.

This rearrangement joins TRBV12-3 or TRBV12-4 to TRBJ1-1; no clear D. There are 10 residues in the CDR3. With 4 bases removed from V and 6 bases from J, the gap between germline ends came to 3 bases. CDR3 sequence: CASSSAEAFF. Written as DNA, the CDR3 is TGTGCCAGCAGTTCTGCTGAAGCTTTCTTT.

This clonotype was recorded a few times. J is TRBJ1-5 and V is TRBV5-1; D not resolved. Trimming pared 0 bases from V and 3 bases from J, leaving 10 bases between. CDR1 SGHRS and CDR2 YFSETQ come from the germline V gene. The CDR3 spans 15 residues. CDR3 residues: CASSLGDTNNQPQHF. DNA for the CDR3: TGCGCCAGCAGCTTGGGAGACACGAACAATCAGCCCCAGCATTTT.